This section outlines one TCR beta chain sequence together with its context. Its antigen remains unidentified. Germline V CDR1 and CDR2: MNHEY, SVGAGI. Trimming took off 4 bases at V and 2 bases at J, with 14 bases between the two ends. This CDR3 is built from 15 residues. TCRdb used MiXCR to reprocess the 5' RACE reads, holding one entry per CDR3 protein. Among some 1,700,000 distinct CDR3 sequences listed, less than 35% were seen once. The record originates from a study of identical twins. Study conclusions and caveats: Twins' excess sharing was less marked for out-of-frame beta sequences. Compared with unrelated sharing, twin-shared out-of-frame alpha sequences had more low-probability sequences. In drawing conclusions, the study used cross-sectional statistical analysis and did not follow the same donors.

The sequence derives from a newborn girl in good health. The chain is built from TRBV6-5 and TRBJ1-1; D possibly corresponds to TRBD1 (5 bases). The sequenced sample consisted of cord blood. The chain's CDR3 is CASSSPDSPNTEAFF. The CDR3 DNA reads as TGTGCCAGCAGTTCCCCCGACAGCCCCAACACTGAAGCTTTCTTT.